Reported below is one T cell receptor beta chain. The antigen remains undetermined. Prior to sequencing, the ViraFEST assay stimulated PBMC with viral peptide pools, which expanded the antigen-specific CD4+ T cells. Culturing for nine to ten days preceded CD4+ T cell isolation. Two-dose vaccination with either BNT162b2 or mRNA-1273 was given to the participants. Cultivation was performed at 1.5 million to 2.5 million PBMC per well with around 9.3 IU/ml IL-2 and around 10 ug/ml peptides added. These data belong to a study of vaccination effects on CD4 cells after COVID-19. Whole-study context: The post-vaccine samples were taken, at the median, 72 days after the second dose. Broader study findings: Among infection- and vaccine-induced clones, marked clonal contraction occurred late after vaccination.

Measured with immunoSEQ multiplex PCR; TCRdb has only the in-frame clones, and not every one. The table has tens of thousands of clones, about two thirds seen once. Germline values: CDR1 KGHDR, CDR2 SFDVKD. This CDR3 contains 11 residues. Trimming removed 1 base from V and 6 bases from J, with 0 bases in between. The V call is TRBV24-1, the J call TRBJ2-1; D is uncertain. This clonotype was obtained from a human donor who received a COVID-19 vaccine. The source was CD4+ T cells from PBMCs cultured with SARS-CoV-2 spike peptides, collected after COVID-19 vaccination. CDR3 loop: CATSDFNEQFF. CDR3 DNA sequence: TGTGCCACCAGTGATTTCAATGAGCAGTTCTTC.